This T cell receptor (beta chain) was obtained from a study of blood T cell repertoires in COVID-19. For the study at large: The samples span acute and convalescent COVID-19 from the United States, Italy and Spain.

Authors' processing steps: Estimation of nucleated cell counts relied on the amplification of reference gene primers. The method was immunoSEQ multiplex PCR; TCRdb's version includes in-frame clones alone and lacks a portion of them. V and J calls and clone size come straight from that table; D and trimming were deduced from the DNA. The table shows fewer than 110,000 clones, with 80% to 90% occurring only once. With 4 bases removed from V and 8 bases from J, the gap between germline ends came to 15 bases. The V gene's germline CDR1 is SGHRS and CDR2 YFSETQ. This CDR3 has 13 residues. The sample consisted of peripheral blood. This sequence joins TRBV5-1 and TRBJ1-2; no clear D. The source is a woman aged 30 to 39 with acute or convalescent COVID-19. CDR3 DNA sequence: TGCGCCAGCAGCGTTGTCGGGGAAGGCGGCTACACCTTC. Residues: CASSVVGEGGYTF.